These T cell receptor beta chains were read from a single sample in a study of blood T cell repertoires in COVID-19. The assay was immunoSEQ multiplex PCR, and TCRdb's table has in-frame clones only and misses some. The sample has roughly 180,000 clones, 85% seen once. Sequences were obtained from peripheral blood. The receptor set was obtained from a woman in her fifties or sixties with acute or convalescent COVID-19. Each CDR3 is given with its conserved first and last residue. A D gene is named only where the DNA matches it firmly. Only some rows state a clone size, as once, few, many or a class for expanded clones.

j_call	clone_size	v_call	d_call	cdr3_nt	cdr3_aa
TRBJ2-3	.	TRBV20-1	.	TGCAGTGCTAGTTCGACAGCTAGCACAGATACGCAGTATTTT	CSASSTASTDTQYF
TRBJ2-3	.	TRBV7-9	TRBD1	TGTGCCAGCAGCCGACCAACACAGGGGACAGATACGCAGTATTTT	CASSRPTQGTDTQYF
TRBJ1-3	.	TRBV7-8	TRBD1	TGTGCCAGCAGCACGGGACAGTTGTTGGGAAACACCATATATTTT	CASSTGQLLGNTIYF
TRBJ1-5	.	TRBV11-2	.	TGTGCCAGCAGCTTAGGAACAGCCACATATCAGCCCCAGCATTTT	CASSLGTATYQPQHF
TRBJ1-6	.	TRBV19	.	TGTGCCAGTAGTCCTCGGGGAGGGCTAGGTAATTCACCCCTCCACTTT	CASSPRGGLGNSPLHF
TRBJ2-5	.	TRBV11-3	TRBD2	TGTGCCAGCAGCGCCCCTAGGGGGGCTAGCGGGAGGGCCGCCGAGACCCAGTACTTC	CASSAPRGASGRAAETQYF
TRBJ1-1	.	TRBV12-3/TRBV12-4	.	TGTGCCAGCAGCCTCGGAGGACGGGAAGCTTTCTTT	CASSLGGREAFF
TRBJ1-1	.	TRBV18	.	TGTGCCAGCTCACCCGCCGCCGGGAACACTGAAGCTTTCTTT	CASSPAAGNTEAFF
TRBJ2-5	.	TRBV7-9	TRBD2	TGTGCCAGCAGCGAGGGACTAGCGGGACCGGAGACCCAGTACTTC	CASSEGLAGPETQYF
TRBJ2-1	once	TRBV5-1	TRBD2	TGCGCCAGCAGCTTGTTAGCGGGCTCCTACAATGAGCAGTTCTTC	CASSLLAGSYNEQFF
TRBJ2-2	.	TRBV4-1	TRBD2	TGCGCCAGCAGGAAGATAGCGGGAATTGACACCGGGGAGCTGTTTTTT	CASRKIAGIDTGELFF
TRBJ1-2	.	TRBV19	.	TGTGCCAGTAGTATGGCCCCTTATAACTATGGCTACACCTTC	CASSMAPYNYGYTF